This T cell receptor beta chain originates from a study of CD8+ T cells in alopecia areata. Treatment meaning: oral pan-JAK inhibitor, 5-10 mg twice daily. Points on this clone: Antigen unknown.

Investigators isolated RNA and reverse transcribed it into cDNA to act as the sequencing template. The table came from immunoSEQ multiplex PCR; TCRdb's copy has only in-frame clones and leaves some out. The sample yields about 170,000 clones, 50% to 75% seen once. Whole-study findings and limits: Patients shared TCRs less clearly than mice did, possibly owing to HLA. Numerous clones, expanded in lesions, remained in scalp and blood during tofacitinib.

Germline V gene lookup returns CDR1 SGHTA and CDR2 FQGNSA. The CDR3 consists of 15 residues. The V end lost 5 bases, the J end lost 7 bases, and 17 bases lay between the germline ends. The origin of this receptor is a human donor with alopecia areata. Specimen: CD4+ T cells sorted from blood, collected at week 56, from a patient treated with tofacitinib. The chain recombines TRBV7-2 with TRBJ1-4, with D maybe TRBD1 (5 bases). CDR3 bases: TGTGCCAGCAGCGCCAACAGGCCAGGAGGTGAAAAACTGTTTTTT. Translated: CASSANRPGGEKLFF. Full variable domain (outside the CDR3, taken from reference TRBV7-2 and TRBJ1-4): GAGVSQSPSNKVTEKGKDVELRCDPISGHTALYWYRQSLGQGLEFLIYFQGNSAPDKSGLPSDRFSAERTGGSVSTLTIQRTQQEDSAVYLCASSANRPGGEKLFFGSGTQLSVL.